Following are 25 T cell receptor beta chains from one sample sequenced in a study of brain T cells in children with intractable seizures. Time point indicated: blood from clinic visit 5 months post-surgery; TSC patient then seizure free. Here immunoSEQ multiplex PCR was the method, and the copy in TCRdb shows in-frame clones only, minus some. This table has 300,000 to 400,000 clones, more than 85% appearing once. The starting material was peripheral blood, obtained more than 4 months after surgery. These receptors all stem from a boy younger than two with tuberous sclerosis and intractable seizures.

The J gene is TRBJ2-3, the V gene TRBV5-5; a weak D match, TRBD2 (5 bases). The V gene lost 0 bases and the J gene lost 0 bases, with 14 bases spanning the gap. There are 17 residues in the CDR3. The V gene's germline CDR1 is SGHKS and CDR2 YYEKEE (reference sequence). The CDR3 spells CASSLVALAVSTDTQYF. The CDR3, as DNA: TGTGCCAGCAGCTTGGTAGCCCTAGCTGTTAGCACAGATACGCAGTATTTT. Combining the CDR3 with reference TRBV5-5 and TRBJ2-3 gives the whole variable domain DAGVTQSPTHLIKTRGQQVTLRCSPISGHKSVSWYQQVLGQGPQFIFQYYEKEERGRGNFPDRFSARQFPNYSSELNVNALLLGDSALYLCASSLVALAVSTDTQYFGPGTRLTVL.

The rearrangement uses TRBV27 and TRBJ2-5; no firm D call. There are 13 residues in the CDR3. CDR1 is MNHEY and CDR2 is SMNVEV in the germline V gene (reference sequence). Trimming stripped 5 bases from V and 4 bases from J, with 11 bases between. CDR3 sequence: CASSPIHRETQYF. Here the CDR3 DNA reads TGTGCCAGCAGTCCCATCCATCGAGAGACCCAGTACTTC.

The chain employs TRBV25-1 and TRBJ1-6; 7 bases agree with TRBD1. Germline CDR1 MGHDK, CDR2 SYGVNS. This CDR3 is 13 amino acids long. Trimming took 7 bases from V and 7 from J; bases not matched to a gene: 4. CDR3 nucleotides: TGTGCCAGCATGCCAGGGGGGAATTCACCCCTCCACTTT. Its translation is CASMPGGNSPLHF.

The rearrangement joins TRBV9 to TRBJ2-2, with 9 positions matching TRBD2. The V gene's germline CDR1 is SGDLS and CDR2 YYNGEE. Trimming removed 4 bases from V and 4 bases from J; junction bases left unmatched: 11. The CDR3 loop spans 17 amino acids. CDR3 nucleotide sequence: TGTGCCAGCAGCTCCCCAAGGGGCGGGAGGGCCACCGGGGAGCTGTTTTTT. Its protein is CASSSPRGGRATGELFF. The whole variable domain, remainder taken from reference TRBV9 and TRBJ2-2, is DSGVTQTPKHLITATGQRVTLRCSPRSGDLSVYWYQQSLDQGLQFLIQYYNGEERAKGNILERFSAQQFPDLHSELNLSSLELGDSALYFCASSSPRGGRATGELFFGEGSRLTVL.

This chain joins TRBV5-1 and TRBJ2-2; D is uncertain. The CDR3 length is 12 residues. In germline, CDR1 is SGHRS, CDR2 YFSETQ. Trimming shortened V by 0 bases and J by 6 bases, and 3 bases separated the two germline ends. CDR3 region: CASSLAAGELFF. The CDR3 nucleotides read TGCGCCAGCAGCTTGGCCGCCGGGGAGCTGTTTTTT.

This clone came up once. This chain links TRBV12-3 or TRBV12-4 with TRBJ2-3; tentatively, D is TRBD2 (5 bases). There are 13 residues in the CDR3. V was pared by 6 bases and J by 1 base, with 8 bases between. This chain's CDR3 is CASRQAGTDTQYF. The CDR3 DNA reads TGTGCCAGCAGGCAAGCGGGCACAGATACGCAGTATTTT.

The chain carries TRBV2 and TRBJ2-5; weak D call: TRBD2 (6 bases). This CDR3 spans 14 amino acids. The ends were cut back, 2 bases at V and 0 bases at J, with 7 bases in the middle. Germline-derived CDR1 and CDR2 are SNHLY and FYNNEI. Here the CDR3 reads CASSERGNQETQYF. CDR3 bases: TGTGCCAGCAGTGAACGGGGGAACCAAGAGACCCAGTACTTC.

This chain joins TRBV5-6 and TRBJ2-1; the D is unclear. Germline V gene sequence: CDR1 SGHDT, CDR2 YYEEEE. The CDR3 is 13 residues long. Between the trimmed V and J ends, which lost 0 bases and 6 bases, there was a span of 7 bases. The CDR3 region has the DNA TGTGCCAGCAGCTTGGGACTGGGCAATGAGCAGTTCTTC. As protein: CASSLGLGNEQFF.

This clone has just one count. The CDR3 region has the DNA TGTGCCAGCAGCCAAGAGGCAGGGGCGCTCACAGATACGCAGTATTTT. Its translation: CASSQEAGALTDTQYF. The chain employs TRBV3-1 (or the pseudogene TRBV3-2) and TRBJ2-3; a possible D gene is TRBD1 (6 bases). Germline lookup yields CDR1 LGHDT and CDR2 YNNKEL (reference sequence). The V gene lost 0 bases and the J gene lost 2 bases, with 12 bases spanning the gap. The CDR3 sequence is 16 residues long.

The chain couples TRBV25-1 to TRBJ2-1; 8 positions match TRBD2. This CDR3 comprises 18 residues. V shed 3 bases and J 1 base; nucleotides not matched to a gene: 11. The germline CDR1 and CDR2 sequences are MGHDK and SYGVNS. The CDR3 nucleotides are TGTGCCAGCAGTGATACAACCGGGACTAGTTTGTCCTACAATGAGCAGTTCTTC. This codes for CASSDTTGTSLSYNEQFF. Drawing the rest from reference TRBV25-1 and TRBJ2-1, the complete variable domain is EADIYQTPRYLVIGTGKKITLECSQTMGHDKMYWYQQDPGMELHLIHYSYGVNSTEKGDLSSESTVSRIRTEHFPLTLESARPSHTSQYLCASSDTTGTSLSYNEQFFGPGTRLTVL.

V is TRBV30 and J is TRBJ2-3; 14 nucleotides align to TRBD2. The germline V gene encodes CDR1 GTSNPN and CDR2 SVGIG (reference sequence). The ends lost 5 bases at V and 6 bases at J; junction bases unmatched: 7. CDR3 length equals 15 residues. CDR3 in DNA: TGTGCCTGGGACGTGGGACTAGCGGGAGTGGATACGCAGTATTTT. Encoded protein: CAWDVGLAGVDTQYF.

The rearrangement joins TRBV3-1 (or the pseudogene TRBV3-2) to TRBJ2-7; D possibly corresponds to TRBD2 (6 bases). Germline V gene sequence: CDR1 LGHDT, CDR2 YNNKEL (reference sequence). There are 14 residues in the CDR3. V dropped 0 bases and J dropped 7 bases, with 13 bases sitting between them. Written as DNA, the CDR3 is TGTGCCAGCAGCCAAGATGAAGTGGAGGGAGAGCAGTACTTC. As protein: CASSQDEVEGEQYF.

This chain links TRBV4-1 with TRBJ2-1; 11 positions match TRBD2. V lost 0 bases and J lost 6; bases outside the gene matches: 4. The germline CDR1 and CDR2 sequences are MGHRA and YSYEKL. The CDR3 is 16 amino acids. The CDR3 nucleotides read TGCGCCAGCAGCCAAGATTTTAGCGGGAGGGCCAATGAGCAGTTCTTC. Translating it yields CASSQDFSGRANEQFF.

J is TRBJ1-1 and V is TRBV6-6; D unresolved. The CDR3 is 11 amino acids. Trimming took 7 bases from V and 8 from J, leaving 11 bases between them. From germline, CDR1 is MNHNY and CDR2 SVGAGI (reference sequence). The CDR3 DNA reads TGTGCCAGCATCGAGGTATCCGAAGCTTTCTTT. Its protein product is CASIEVSEAFF.

The V call is TRBV30, the J call TRBJ1-2; no definite D call. The CDR3 runs 12 residues. Germline lookup yields CDR1 GTSNPN and CDR2 SVGIG (reference sequence). V was shortened by 2 bases and J by 4 bases, with 8 bases between the two germline ends. The CDR3 region is CAWSSTLYGYTF. CDR3 sequence (DNA): TGTGCCTGGAGTTCTACCCTCTATGGCTACACCTTC.

This chain uses TRBV5-1 with TRBJ2-7, with D perhaps TRBD1 or TRBD2 (6 bases each). Germline V gives CDR1 SGHRS, CDR2 YFSETQ. Trimming shortened V by 4 bases and J by 3 bases, and 20 bases separated the two germline ends. The CDR3 consists of 16 residues. In DNA, the CDR3 is TGCGCCAGCAGCCTGGGGGGCAGAGTTACGGGCTACGAGCAGTACTTC. This encodes CASSLGGRVTGYEQYF.

The V gene is TRBV7-3, the J gene TRBJ1-2; TRBD1 is a possible D gene (6 bases). The CDR3 consists of 15 residues. Germline V gene data show CDR1 as SGHTA and CDR2 as FQGTGA. Trimming shortened V by 1 base and J by 6 bases, and 15 bases separated the two germline ends. The CDR3 region has the DNA TGTGCCAGCAGCTTAATGTCGGGACAAGTGGATGGCTACACCTTC. Translating it yields CASSLMSGQVDGYTF.

This clone was detected only a few times. CDR3 residues: CASSSRSTTQSEQYF. The CDR3 DNA reads as TGTGCCAGCAGCTCGCGGTCCACGACTCAAAGTGAGCAGTACTTC. The chain employs TRBV7-4 and TRBJ2-7; D call uncertain. Germline V gene data show CDR1 as SGHVT and CDR2 as SQSDAQ. The CDR3 sequence is 15 residues long. V lost 4 bases to trimming and J lost 7 bases, with 20 bases between them. Complete variable domain (other parts from reference TRBV7-4 and TRBJ2-7): GAGVSQSPRYKVAKRGRDVALRCDSISGHVTLYWYRQTLGQGSEVLTYSQSDAQRDKSGRPSGRFSAERPERSVSTLKIQRTEQGDSAVYLCASSSRSTTQSEQYFGPGTRLTVT.

The chain joins TRBV27 to TRBJ2-1; D is unclear. Trimming took 6 bases from V and 0 from J, leaving 12 bases between them. The CDR3 length is 15 residues. Germline V gene sequence: CDR1 MNHEY, CDR2 SMNVEV (reference sequence). CDR3 nucleotides: TGTGCCAGCAGGCCTACCCAGAGCTCCTACAATGAGCAGTTCTTC. Translation: CASRPTQSSYNEQFF.

The chain combines TRBV28 with TRBJ1-2, with TRBD1 identical over 10 bases. The germline V gene encodes CDR1 MDHEN and CDR2 SYDVKM. CDR3 size: 13 residues. The V and J ends lost 7 bases and 6 bases, in that order; junction bases with no gene match: 5. This CDR3 is CASIDRGRDGYTF. The CDR3 nucleotides read TGTGCCAGCATCGACAGGGGGCGCGATGGCTACACCTTC.

The table lists this clone with a count of one. This CDR3 is CASSFGGSSTDTQYF. The DNA for the CDR3 is TGTGCCAGCAGCTTTGGCGGGAGTAGCACAGATACGCAGTATTTT. This rearrangement joins TRBV7-9 to TRBJ2-3; 7 bases map to TRBD2. CDR1 and CDR2 from the germline V gene are SEHNR and FQNEAQ (reference sequence). V was clipped by 3 bases and J by 0 bases; unmatched bases: 3. The CDR3 loop spans 15 amino acids.

The V gene is TRBV29-1, the J gene TRBJ1-1, with 11 positions matching TRBD1. V lost 7 bases, J lost 3 bases, and 4 bases stayed unmatched. There are 13 residues in the CDR3. Germline V gene lookup returns CDR1 SQVTM and CDR2 ANQGSEA. The CDR3 DNA reads as TGCAGCGGGGGGACAGGGGGTGACACTGAAGCTTTCTTT. It is translated as CSGGTGGDTEAFF.

The genes are TRBV15 and TRBJ2-1; D ambiguous. The CDR3 has 16 amino acids. The ends were cut back, 0 bases at V and 0 bases at J, with 9 bases in the middle. Germline V gene lookup returns CDR1 LNHNV and CDR2 YYDKDF (reference sequence). The DNA for the CDR3 is TGTGCCACCAGCAGAGATGGGGATAGCTCCTACAATGAGCAGTTCTTC. It yields the protein CATSRDGDSSYNEQFF.

The V gene is TRBV30, the J gene TRBJ1-6; D unclear. The CDR3 has 12 amino acids. CDR1 and CDR2 (germline): GTSNPN, SVGIG (reference sequence). With 2 bases removed from V and 7 bases from J, the gap between germline ends came to 6 bases. The CDR3 DNA sequence: TGTGCCTGGAGTTGGTCCAATTCACCCCTCCACTTT. Translating it yields CAWSWSNSPLHF.

The CDR3 spells CASSRWGADYGYTF. In DNA form, the CDR3 reads TGTGCCAGCAGTCGTTGGGGGGCGGACTATGGCTACACCTTC. This chain links TRBV2 with TRBJ1-2; D is possibly TRBD1 (6 bases). Germline CDR1 and CDR2: SNHLY and FYNNEI. The V gene lost 5 bases and the J gene lost 3 bases, with 13 bases spanning the gap. The CDR3 is 14 residues long. The whole variable domain, remainder taken from reference TRBV2 and TRBJ1-2, is EPEVTQTPSHQVTQMGQEVILRCVPISNHLYFYWYRQILGQKVEFLVSFYNNEISEKSEIFDDQFSVERPDGSNFTLKIRSTKLEDSAMYFCASSRWGADYGYTFGSGTRLTVV.